This T cell receptor beta chain comes out of a study of cytomegalovirus exposure and HLA in healthy donors. Regarding the study as a whole: Reports showed the classifier diagnosing cytomegalovirus status with high specificity and sensitivity.

Germline loops: CDR1 KGHSH, CDR2 LQKENI. CDR3 length: 14 amino acids. Germline trimming cut 4 bases from V and 5 bases from J; bases unmatched to any gene: 2. Points on this clone: Its antigen is as yet unknown.

Use of 60 Vbeta and 13 Jbeta primers characterized the PCR. Measured with immunoSEQ multiplex PCR; TCRdb has only the in-frame clones, and not every one. The table lists over 150,000 clones, approximately 80% of them singletons. The rearrangement joins TRBV18 to TRBJ2-5; TRBD1 matches at 12 bases. The sample taken for sequencing was PBMCs. The TCR originated in a man aged 25-40 years in good health and CMV-seropositive. This CDR3 is CASSRDRGHETQYF. CDR3 DNA sequence: TGTGCCAGCTCACGGGACAGGGGGCATGAGACCCAGTACTTC.